This TCR beta chain was observed in a study of post-analysis software for immune sequencing data. Broader study findings: TRBV5-6, TRBV5-1 and TRBV20-1 belonged to a set of roughly five TRBV segments that were more frequent in patients than controls. Normalized Chao1 diversity in multiple sclerosis patients fell significantly below that of controls.

Every TCR beta cDNA library bore unique molecular identifiers. T cells numbering roughly 0.9 to 11 million gave rise to some 520,000 cDNA molecules. In TCRdb, the PCR reads were re-called with MiXCR into one record per CDR3 protein. The repertoire holds about 160,000 distinct CDR3 sequences, with approximately 35% as singletons. The CDR3 has 13 amino acids. Trimming took 2 bases from V and 3 from J, leaving 7 bases between them. Germline CDR1 MNHEY, CDR2 SVGAGI. With regard to this clonotype: The antigen is unknown.

The source is a girl aged 10-17 years with multiple sclerosis. The sequencing used blood, collected after autologous hematopoietic stem cell transplantation. This chain connects TRBV6-5 to TRBJ1-2, with unresolved D. The CDR3 loop is CASSYRQHYGYTF. The CDR3 nucleotides read TGTGCCAGCAGTTACAGGCAGCACTATGGCTACACCTTC.